The next 23 T cell receptor beta chains were all read from a single sample in a study of cytomegalovirus exposure and HLA in healthy donors. Primers for the PCR totalled 60 Vbeta and 13 Jbeta. TCRdb's copy holds only in-frame clones and misses some; the assay was immunoSEQ multiplex PCR. The repertoire includes 160,000 or so clones, 60% to 85% of them detected once, and more than 5.5% sits in the top ten. The sequenced material came from PBMCs. These receptors originate from a man aged 35-49 years in good health and CMV-seronegative.

The chain combines TRBV6-5 with TRBJ1-2; TRBD1 aligns across 8 bases. Trimming removed 0 bases from V and 4 bases from J; junction bases left unmatched: 4. This CDR3 contains 15 residues. Germline V gene sequence: CDR1 MNHEY, CDR2 SVGAGI. DNA for the CDR3: TGTGCCAGCAGTTACTCAGAGACAGGGGCCTATGGCTACACCTTC. Encoded protein: CASSYSETGAYGYTF.

J is TRBJ1-1 and V is TRBV10-3, with 11 bases matching TRBD1. Germline CDR1 is ENHRY and CDR2 is SYGVKD. This CDR3 contains 14 residues. V lost 5 bases to trimming and J lost 4 bases; unmatched junction nucleotides: 3. The CDR3 nucleotides are TGTGCCATCAGTTTCGGACAGGGGGCCACTGAAGCTTTCTTT. Its protein is CAISFGQGATEAFF.

The chain couples TRBV9 to TRBJ2-5; weak D call: TRBD2 (5 bases). The J call may not be correct, given that the DNA end is closer to TRBJ2-7. There are 15 residues in the CDR3. In germline, CDR1 is SGDLS, CDR2 YYNGEE. The CDR3 region is CASSVYPGIVYEQYF. DNA of the CDR3: TGTGCCAGCAGCGTCTATCCCGGGATCGTTTACGAGCAGTACTTC.

V is TRBV5-4 and J is TRBJ1-5; D gene uncertain. CDR3 length: 15 amino acids. V was clipped by 4 bases and J by 2 bases, with 13 bases between them. Germline values: CDR1 SGHNT, CDR2 YYREEE (reference sequence). DNA for the CDR3: TGTGCCAGCAGCCTCGGCGAGCGAGGCAATCAGCCCCAGCATTTT. Residues: CASSLGERGNQPQHF. The entire variable domain, with the rest obtained from reference TRBV5-4 and TRBJ1-5, is as follows: ETGVTQSPTHLIKTRGQQVTLRCSSQSGHNTVSWYQQALGQGPQFIFQYYREEENGRGNFPPRFSGLQFPNYSSELNVNALELDDSALYLCASSLGERGNQPQHFGDGTRLSIL.

The chain links TRBV5-4 to TRBJ2-5; D is perhaps TRBD1 (5 bases). The germline V gene encodes CDR1 SGHNT and CDR2 YYREEE (reference sequence). This CDR3 is built from 15 residues. V was cut by 4 bases and J by 1 base, with 14 bases left in between. This CDR3 reads CASSLRIGAQETQYF. CDR3 coding DNA: TGTGCCAGCAGCCTGAGGATTGGGGCCCAAGAGACCCAGTACTTC.

The chain employs TRBV7-9 and TRBJ2-7; TRBD1 might be the D (5 bases). V was trimmed by 3 bases and J by 2 bases, leaving 14 bases between them. The CDR3 runs to 15 residues. Germline values: CDR1 SEHNR, CDR2 FQNEAQ (reference sequence). CDR3 region: CASSLGWGLTYEQYF. CDR3 sequence (DNA): TGTGCCAGCAGCTTGGGGTGGGGCCTTACCTACGAGCAGTACTTC.

In this sample, this clone turned up once. The chain recombines TRBV14 with TRBJ1-2, with 9 positions matching TRBD1. Germline V lookup: CDR1 SGHDN, CDR2 FVKESK. CDR3 length: 14 amino acids. The ends lost 5 bases at V and 7 bases at J; junction bases unmatched: 8. CDR3 nucleotides: TGTGCCAGCAGCAAAGGGACAGGGATCTCTGGCTACACCTTC. Translation gives CASSKGTGISGYTF.

The chain recombines TRBV9 with TRBJ1-2, with unresolved D. Trimming pared 3 bases from V and 2 bases from J, leaving 11 bases between. The CDR3 contains 14 residues. The V gene's germline CDR1 is SGDLS and CDR2 YYNGEE. CDR3 sequence: CASSGTHGNYGYTF. CDR3 in DNA: TGTGCCAGCAGCGGAACTCACGGGAACTATGGCTACACCTTC.

The V and J genes are TRBV19 and TRBJ1-1, with TRBD1 identical over 7 bases. V lost 9 bases to trimming and J lost 8 bases; unmatched junction nucleotides: 12. Germline V CDR1 and CDR2: LNHDA, SQIVND (reference sequence). The CDR3 runs 13 residues. The CDR3 DNA is TGTGCCAGCCCCAACGGGGCAGGGGGAGAAGCTTTCTTT. It is translated as CASPNGAGGEAFF.

The chain is built from TRBV19 and TRBJ2-6; weak D call: TRBD1 (5 bases). V was trimmed by 4 bases and J by 4 bases, leaving 14 bases between them. This CDR3 comprises 16 residues. Germline V lookup: CDR1 LNHDA, CDR2 SQIVND (reference sequence). The chain's CDR3 is CASSSGASAGANVLTF. In nucleotides, the CDR3 is TGTGCCAGTAGTAGTGGGGCCAGCGCCGGGGCCAACGTCCTGACTTTC.

This chain connects TRBV7-3 to TRBJ2-6, with unresolved D. CDR1 is SGHTA, CDR2 FQGTGA, per germline. The CDR3 spans 14 residues. The V end lost 4 bases, the J end lost 4 bases, and 8 bases lay between the germline ends. CDR3 residues: CASSSAPGANVLTF. The CDR3 DNA reads as TGTGCCAGCAGCTCCGCGCCCGGGGCCAACGTCCTGACTTTC.

This chain joins TRBV19 and TRBJ2-7; TRBD1 might be the D (5 bases). This CDR3 has 16 residues. Germline V gene sequence: CDR1 LNHDA, CDR2 SQIVND (reference sequence). Trimming left V 5 bases short and J 2 bases short, with 19 bases between. The CDR3 region has the DNA TGTGCCAGTAGTCTTTCGACAGCCGACCTTCCCTACGAGCAGTACTTC. It translates to CASSLSTADLPYEQYF.

V is TRBV5-4 and J is TRBJ2-5; D uncertain. The DNA matches TRBJ2-7 better at its end, which makes the J call doubtful. CDR3 size: 14 residues. Per germline, CDR1 SGHNT and CDR2 YYREEE (reference sequence). Here the CDR3 reads CASSSPTGSYEQYF. In DNA, the CDR3 is TGTGCCAGCAGCTCCCCGACGGGTTCCTACGAGCAGTACTTC.

This sequence joins TRBV5-1 and TRBJ2-1; 11 positions agree with TRBD2. The CDR3 runs to 16 residues. Germline-derived CDR1 and CDR2 are SGHRS and YFSETQ. Trimming removed 0 bases from V and 4 bases from J; junction bases left unmatched: 3. CDR3 in amino acids: CASSLAGTSGYNEQFF. The CDR3 DNA follows: TGCGCCAGCAGCTTGGCTGGGACTAGCGGTTACAATGAGCAGTTCTTC.

This clone was recorded a few times. The rearrangement joins TRBV7-2 to TRBJ1-1; 7 positions match TRBD1. Germline V lookup: CDR1 SGHTA, CDR2 FQGNSA. This CDR3 is built from 15 residues. The trim removed 4 bases at V and 3 bases at J, leaving 8 bases unmatched. This chain's CDR3 is CASSSLRGRYTEAFF. The CDR3 DNA reads as TGTGCCAGCAGCTCCCTCAGGGGGAGGTACACTGAAGCTTTCTTT. Complete variable domain (other parts from reference TRBV7-2 and TRBJ1-1): GAGVSQSPSNKVTEKGKDVELRCDPISGHTALYWYRQSLGQGLEFLIYFQGNSAPDKSGLPSDRFSAERTGGSVSTLTIQRTQQEDSAVYLCASSSLRGRYTEAFFGQGTRLTVV.

This clone has a single count. The chain carries TRBV9 and TRBJ2-5, with D possibly matching TRBD2 (7 bases). Per germline, CDR1 SGDLS and CDR2 YYNGEE. The V and J ends lost 0 bases and 5 bases respectively, with 17 bases between them. This CDR3 contains 16 residues. This chain's CDR3 is CASSVGGGGVEETQYF. CDR3 nucleotide sequence: TGTGCCAGCAGCGTAGGAGGGGGGGGAGTCGAGGAGACCCAGTACTTC.

This chain connects TRBV10-3 to TRBJ2-4; perhaps TRBD1 as D (5 bases). The germline V gene has CDR1 ENHRY and CDR2 SYGVKD. V lost 2 bases and J 1 base, leaving 6 bases between the germline ends. The CDR3 extends over 14 amino acids. The CDR3 loop reads CAISEGAAKNIQYF. Here the CDR3 DNA reads TGTGCCATCAGTGAGGGGGCGGCCAAAAACATTCAGTACTTC.

The V call is TRBV2, the J call TRBJ2-3, with TRBD1 matching over 7 bases. J gave up 3 bases and V 3 bases, and 6 bases lay outside the gene matches. The CDR3 length is 15 residues. CDR1 is SNHLY, CDR2 FYNNEI, per germline. For the CDR3, the DNA is TGTGCCAGCAGTGACAGGGGGACCCATACAGATACGCAGTATTTT. Its protein is CASSDRGTHTDTQYF.

The table lists this clone with a few counts. CDR3 nucleotide sequence: TGTGCCAGCAGCCTTAGCGGAGCCGTTAGCTCCTACGAGCAGTACTTC. Translated, it gives CASSLSGAVSSYEQYF. The V and J genes are TRBV5-5 and TRBJ2-7; a weak D match, TRBD2 (6 bases). Germline CDR1 is SGHKS and CDR2 is YYEKEE (reference sequence). V gave up 4 bases and J gave up 0 bases, with 17 bases separating them. There are 16 residues in the CDR3.

The chain uses TRBV5-1 and TRBJ2-2; TRBD1 aligns across 7 bases. CDR3 length equals 16 residues. J was trimmed by 0 bases and V by 0 bases; bases with no gene match: 2. Germline V gene lookup returns CDR1 SGHRS and CDR2 YFSETQ. CDR3 sequence reads: CASSLVGGANTGELFF. Written as DNA, the CDR3 is TGCGCCAGCAGCTTGGTAGGGGGCGCGAACACCGGGGAGCTGTTTTTT.

V usage is TRBV11-3 and J usage is TRBJ1-2; 8 positions match TRBD1. Trimming at V came to 4 bases and at J to 3 bases, leaving 7 bases not matched to a gene. The CDR3 sequence is 15 residues long. Germline assignment: CDR1 SGHNT and CDR2 YENEEA. The CDR3 sequence: CASSSHGQGHYGYTF. CDR3 sequence (DNA): TGTGCCAGCAGCTCCCACGGACAGGGACACTATGGCTACACCTTC. Variable domain in full (rest from reference TRBV11-3 and TRBJ1-2): EAGVVQSPRYKIIEKKQPVAFWCNPISGHNTLYWYLQNLGQGPELLIRYENEEAVDDSQLPKDRFSAERLKGVDSTLKIQPAELGDSAVYLCASSSHGQGHYGYTFGSGTRLTVV.

The chain employs TRBV4-3 and TRBJ1-2; 9 bases line up with TRBD1. The germline CDR1 and CDR2 sequences are LGHNA and YSLEER. The CDR3 length is 15 residues. Trimming removed 0 bases from V and 4 bases from J; junction bases left unmatched: 3. CDR3 coding DNA: TGCGCCAGCAGCCAAGATGCGACAGGGGGCTATGGCTACACCTTC. Protein: CASSQDATGGYGYTF.

This chain uses TRBV6-5 with TRBJ2-1; TRBD2 matches 11 bases. V shed 5 bases and J 8 bases; nucleotides not matched to a gene: 5. The CDR3 contains 14 residues. CDR1 MNHEY and CDR2 SVGAGI come from the germline V gene. CDR3 bases: TGTGCCAGCAGTCGACTAGCGGGAATCCATGAGCAGTTCTTC. Translated, it gives CASSRLAGIHEQFF.